This T cell receptor beta chain appears in the sequencing data of a study of T-cell memory formation after mild COVID-19. Study observations and caveats: Contracting CD4+ clones sat mainly in CM and EM; CD8+ in EMRA.

The germline V and J ends were trimmed by 0 bases and 6 bases, with 16 bases remaining between them. Germline CDR1 SGHRS, CDR2 YFSETQ. CDR3 length: 16 residues. TCRdb re-called the 5' RACE reads with MiXCR, one entry per CDR3 protein. The sample holds roughly 130,000 distinct CDR3 sequences, about 6.5% seen once. As for this clonotype: Its antigen is currently unknown.

Sequenced sample: PBMCs or a T cell subset sorted from them (not recorded which). The sequence was collected from an adult woman who had mild COVID-19 (a few samples of this study predate the infection). Cell type and time point are not known. This chain connects TRBV5-1 to TRBJ1-5, with a weak D call TRBD1 (5 bases). In DNA, the CDR3 is TGCGCCAGCAGCTTGGGTACAGGACGAGCCGGTCAGCCCCAGCATTTT. It encodes CASSLGTGRAGQPQHF.